This entry lists 21 T cell receptor beta chains sequenced from one sample in a study of T cells in women clearing cervical HPV infection. Libraries were prepared by immunoSEQ multiplex PCR; TCRdb keeps only in-frame clonotypes and omits some of them. The table lists about 22,000 clones. The material sequenced was blood buffy coat. The receptors were sampled from a woman between 18 and 69 years old with a cervical HPV16 infection that either progressed to CIN3+ or cleared (not recorded which).

On this clone itself: The read terminates 3 residues before the CDR3 end, so the remaining end is supplied by the germline J gene. The chain joins TRBV28 to TRBJ1-6; maybe TRBD1 (5 bases). CDR3 length: 14 residues. Germline loops: CDR1 MDHEN, CDR2 SYDVKM. Trimming left V 5 bases short and J 10 bases short, with 15 bases between. Partial CDR3 DNA: TGTGCCAGCAGTCCCCGACAGAAAAGCTCACCC. Protein sequence: CASSPRQKSSP. In full, the CDR3 is CASSPRQKSSPLHF.

Regarding this clone: The CDR3 end lies 3 residues beyond the end of the read and is filled in from the germline J gene. The J gene is TRBJ1-5, the V gene TRBV18; possible D gene TRBD1, 6 bases. V was clipped by 2 bases and J by 2 bases, with 13 bases between them. This CDR3 has 16 amino acids. Germline lookup yields CDR1 KGHSH and CDR2 LQKENI. CDR3 DNA, as far as it was read: TGTGCCAGCTCACCAAGTTACGGACAGCGCAATCAGCCC. Residues: CASSPSYGQRNQP. The entire CDR3 protein reads CASSPSYGQRNQPQHF.

A remark on this clone: Read coverage stops 3 residues before the CDR3 terminus; the germline J gene supplies the remainder. The V gene is TRBV27, the J gene TRBJ1-4; TRBD1 matches 9 bases. Germline-derived CDR1 and CDR2 are MNHEY and SMNVEV (reference sequence). V dropped 3 bases and J dropped 7; count of bases not matched to a gene: 6. The CDR3 length is 15 residues. The CDR3 protein is CASSFLWDRAEKLFF. Incomplete CDR3 DNA: TGTGCCAGCAGTTTCCTTTGGGACAGGGCTGAAAAA.

Turning to this clone: Read coverage stops 3 residues before the CDR3 terminus; the germline J gene supplies the remainder. J is TRBJ2-5 and V is TRBV20-1; 9 bases align to TRBD2. This CDR3 comprises 14 residues. V lost 3 bases, J lost 1 base, and 3 bases stayed unmatched. CDR1 and CDR2 (germline): DFQATT, SNEGSKA (reference sequence). The CDR3 bases that were read are TGCAGTGCTAGTCCGGGACTAGCCCAAGAGACC. Translated, it gives CSASPGLAQET. The CDR3 in its entirety is CSASPGLAQETQYF.

In regard to this clone: The read ends 3 residues early relative to the CDR3; the germline J gene fills the gap. The V and J genes are TRBV19 and TRBJ1-5, with D tentatively TRBD1 (5 bases). V lost 8 bases, J lost 2 bases, and 13 bases lay in between. The length of the CDR3 is 14 residues. Germline values: CDR1 LNHDA, CDR2 SQIVND (reference sequence). Incomplete CDR3 DNA: TGTGCCAGTTCGACAGTGGGAGGCAATCAGCCC. Protein product: CASSTVGGNQP. The complete CDR3 protein is CASSTVGGNQPQHF. Complete variable domain (other parts from reference TRBV19 and TRBJ1-5): DGGITQSPKYLFRKEGQNVTLSCEQNLNHDAMYWYRQDPGQGLRLIYYSQIVNDFQKGDIAEGYSVSREKKESFPLTVTSAQKNPTAFYLCASSTVGGNQPQHFGDGTRLSIL.

About this clone: The read ends 3 residues early relative to the CDR3; the germline J gene fills the gap. The chain combines TRBV30 with TRBJ1-4, with D unresolved. Germline V gene sequence: CDR1 GTSNPN, CDR2 SVGIG (reference sequence). This CDR3 is built from 15 residues. Trimming stripped 0 bases from V and 7 bases from J, with 15 bases between. Partial CDR3 DNA: TGTGCCTGGAGTGTATTTGCGGGTCGTGGTGAAAAA. Residues: CAWSVFAGRGEK. The full CDR3 protein reads CAWSVFAGRGEKLFF.

Remarks on this clone: The read falls 3 residues short of the CDR3 end, and the missing part is taken from the germline J gene. V is TRBV23-1 and J is TRBJ1-5, with D perhaps matching TRBD1 (6 bases). TRBV23-1 is noted as an ORF with a role that remains uncertain. There are 16 residues in the CDR3. Trimming removed 0 bases at V and 4 bases at J, with 13 bases between. Incomplete CDR3 DNA: TGCGCCAGCAGTCAATCCTTGGAGGGGGGGAATCAGCCC. Amino acids: CASSQSLEGGNQP. The full CDR3 reads CASSQSLEGGNQPQHF.

Worth noting for this clone: The read ends 3 residues shy of where the CDR3 ends; the end is completed using the germline J gene. The genes are TRBV29-1 and TRBJ2-2; possibly TRBD2 for D (7 bases). The germline V and J ends were trimmed by 7 bases and 3 bases, with 18 bases remaining between them. Germline values: CDR1 SQVTM, CDR2 ANQGSEA. The CDR3 loop spans 15 amino acids. CDR3: CSAEGRGPDTGELFF. The covered CDR3 bases are TGCAGCGCCGAGGGGCGGGGGCCCGACACCGGGGAG.

Concerning this clone: The CDR3 goes on 3 residues after the read ends, and that part is filled in from the germline J gene. The rearrangement uses TRBV5-1 and TRBJ2-1, with 8 nucleotides matching TRBD2. CDR1 and CDR2 (germline): SGHRS, YFSETQ. The ends lost 0 bases at V and 4 bases at J; junction bases unmatched: 9. The CDR3 covers 17 residues. The CDR3 is CASSLETAGGRYNEQFF. The DNA read from the CDR3 is TGCGCCAGCAGCTTGGAGACGGCGGGGGGAAGGTACAATGAG.

As regards this clone: The read stops 3 residues short of the end of the CDR3; the missing end is completed from the germline J gene. This chain joins TRBV9 and TRBJ1-4, with a weak D call TRBD1 (6 bases). Trimming stripped 3 bases from V and 10 bases from J, with 10 bases between. The germline gives CDR1 SGDLS, CDR2 YYNGEE. This CDR3 is 12 amino acids long. The CDR3 bases that were read are TGTGCCAGCAGCGCGGACAGAGGAAAA. Translating gives CASSADRGK. Given in full, the CDR3 is CASSADRGKLFF.

In regard to this clone: The CDR3 is cut off 3 residues early in the read; its end comes from the germline J gene. The chain links TRBV7-2 to TRBJ2-7; 9 positions match TRBD2. Germline V CDR1 and CDR2: SGHTA, FQGNSA. The CDR3 is 14 residues long. Losses at the gene ends were 1 base for V and 3 bases for J; bases not matched to a gene: 1. CDR3 bases read: TGTGCCAGCAGCTTAGATAGCGGGAGCTACGAG. Translated, it gives CASSLDSGSYE. The complete CDR3 protein is CASSLDSGSYEQYF.

As regards this clone: The DNA ends 3 residues before the CDR3 does, and the rest of the CDR3 is filled in from the germline J gene. This chain uses TRBV11-2 with TRBJ2-5, with TRBD1 matching over 8 bases. Trimming removed 5 bases from V and 5 bases from J; junction bases left unmatched: 7. The V gene's germline CDR1 is SGHAT and CDR2 FQNNGV. The CDR3 length is 14 residues. The CDR3: CASSPQGARETQYF. The part of the CDR3 DNA that was read is TGTGCCAGCAGCCCGCAGGGGGCAAGGGAGACC.

On this clone itself: The CDR3 end falls 3 residues outside the read, so it is completed with the germline J gene. J is TRBJ2-3 and V is TRBV6-4; TRBD1 might be the D (5 bases). This CDR3 has 16 amino acids. Per the germline V gene, CDR1 is MRHNA and CDR2 is SNTAGT. CDR3 protein: CASSESPGNSQETQYF. The part of the CDR3 DNA that was read is TGTGCCAGCAGTGAGTCTCCAGGGAACAGCCAAGAGACG.

The covered CDR3 bases are TGTGCCAGCAGCTTGGAAGGGTATCCATTCGAG. Translating it yields CASSLEGYPFE. The full CDR3 is CASSLEGYPFEQYF. J is TRBJ2-7 and V is TRBV5-4; D is unclear. The CDR3 end lies 3 residues beyond the end of the read and is filled in from the germline J gene. This CDR3 has 14 amino acids. The germline gives CDR1 SGHNT, CDR2 YYREEE (reference sequence). V lost 0 bases and J 6 bases, leaving 13 bases between the germline ends.

About this clone itself: The observed sequence ends 3 residues before the CDR3 terminus, with the missing tail filled in from the germline J gene. This chain uses TRBV30 with TRBJ2-4; D gene uncertain. CDR3 length: 14 amino acids. Per germline, CDR1 GTSNPN and CDR2 SVGIG (reference sequence). Incomplete CDR3 DNA: TGTGCCTGGAGTGTACGACGTACTAACTATGGT. Translation: CAWSVRRTNYG. The entire CDR3 is CAWSVRRTNYGQYF.

Regarding this clone: The read comes to an end 3 residues before the CDR3 does, leaving the germline J gene to fill in the end. The V gene is TRBV18, the J gene TRBJ2-1; 14 bases match TRBD2. With V trimmed by 4 bases and J by 7 bases, 3 bases remained unmatched. The CDR3 spans 15 residues. Germline loops: CDR1 KGHSH, CDR2 LQKENI. The CDR3 here is CASSLGTSGSNEQFF. The sequenced part of the CDR3 DNA is TGTGCCAGCTCACTCGGGACTAGCGGGAGTAATGAG.

In regard to this clone: The CDR3 extends 3 residues past the end of the read, so its final part is completed from the germline J gene. V usage is TRBV7-9 and J usage is TRBJ1-1; no reliable D call. The V end was cut by 1 base, the J end by 7 bases, with 10 bases between. The CDR3 totals 13 residues. Germline CDR1 reads SEHNR; CDR2 reads FQNEAQ (reference sequence). The covered CDR3 bases are TGTGCCAGCAGCTTAGTGCCCGGGGTTGAA. Translated, it gives CASSLVPGVE. The whole CDR3 protein reads CASSLVPGVEAFF.

As concerns this clone: The read ends 3 residues before the CDR3 terminus; that terminus is restored from the germline J gene. The chain uses TRBV28 and TRBJ1-4; a possible D gene is TRBD1 (6 bases). The CDR3 is 17 amino acids. Germline-derived CDR1 and CDR2 are MDHEN and SYDVKM. The CDR3 DNA, read in part, is TGTGCCAGCAGTTTCCCCCAGGGGAGCCTTTATAATTCACCA. It specifies CASSFPQGSLYNSP. The whole CDR3 sequence reads CASSFPQGSLYNSPLFF.

About this clone: The CDR3 extends 3 residues past the end of the read, so its final part is completed from the germline J gene. This chain uses TRBV19 with TRBJ1-2; maybe TRBD1 (5 bases). The CDR3 has 16 residues. Per the germline V gene, CDR1 is LNHDA and CDR2 is SQIVND (reference sequence). The DNA read from the CDR3 is TGTGCCAGTAGCCCAACCTCGGGGGATTGGCGGTACGAC. This sequence encodes CASSPTSGDWRYD. The full CDR3 protein is CASSPTSGDWRYDYTF.

The CDR3 DNA, read in part, is TGTGCCAGCTCACTCGAACAGGGGAAAGACGGC. It yields the protein CASSLEQGKDG. The entire CDR3 sequence reads CASSLEQGKDGYTF. This chain connects TRBV18 to TRBJ1-2, with 7 bases matching TRBD1. The CDR3 end lies 3 residues beyond the end of the read and is filled in from the germline J gene. The CDR3 is made up of 14 amino acids. From germline, CDR1 is KGHSH and CDR2 LQKENI.

A note on this clone: Read coverage stops 3 residues before the CDR3 terminus; the germline J gene supplies the remainder. The rearrangement uses TRBV11-2 and TRBJ2-3; D is perhaps TRBD1 (7 bases). CDR3 length: 15 residues. CDR1 and CDR2 from the germline V gene are SGHAT and FQNNGV. The CDR3 protein is CASSFQGGAGQPQYF. CDR3 DNA (partial): TGTGCCAGCAGCTTCCAGGGGGGCGCGGGTCAGCCG.